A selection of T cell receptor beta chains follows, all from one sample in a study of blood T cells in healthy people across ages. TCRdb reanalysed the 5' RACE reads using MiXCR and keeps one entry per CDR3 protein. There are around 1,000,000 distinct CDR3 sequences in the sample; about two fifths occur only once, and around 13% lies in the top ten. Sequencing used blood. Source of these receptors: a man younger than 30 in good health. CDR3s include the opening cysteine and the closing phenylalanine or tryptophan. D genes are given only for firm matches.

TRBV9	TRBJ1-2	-	CASSNSNYGYTF
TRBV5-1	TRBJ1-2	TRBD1	CASSGATGEDGYTF
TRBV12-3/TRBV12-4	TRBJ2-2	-	CASSSSVTGELFF
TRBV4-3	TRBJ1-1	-	CASSQSFGQSYTEAFF
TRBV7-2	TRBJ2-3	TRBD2	CASSLSRGYYTDTQYF
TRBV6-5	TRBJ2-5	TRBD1	CASSDTGVETQYF
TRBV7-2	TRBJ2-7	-	CASSIGVKIYEQYF
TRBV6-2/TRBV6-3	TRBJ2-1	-	CASSYPAENEQFF
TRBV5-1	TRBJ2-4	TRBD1	CASSWDRDIQYF
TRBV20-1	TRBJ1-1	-	CSASLGVNTEAFF
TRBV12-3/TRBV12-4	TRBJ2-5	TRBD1	CASRTGVETQYF
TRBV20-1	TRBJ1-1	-	CSARENTEAFF
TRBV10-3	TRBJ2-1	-	CAISDPGGNKNEQFF
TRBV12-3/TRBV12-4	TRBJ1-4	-	CASSSREASRLFF
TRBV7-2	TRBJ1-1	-	CASSILRGVNTEAFF
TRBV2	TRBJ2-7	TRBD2	CASSEALAGVSYEQYF
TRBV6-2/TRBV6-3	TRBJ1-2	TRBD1	CASSPRGRMGLANYGYTF